One sample yielded the 14 T cell receptor beta chains listed below, sequenced in a study of spatial heterogeneity in lung cancer. TCRdb reprocessed the 5' RACE reads via MiXCR and lists one record per CDR3 protein. The sample includes hundreds of distinct CDR3 sequences, approximately 11% of them seen just once. Stated time point: sample taken at primary tumor resection. The specimen was normal lung tissue next to the tumor, collected at surgery. Every receptor here comes from a male donor with early-stage non-small cell lung cancer.

The rearrangement links TRBV3-1 to TRBJ1-1; D remains ambiguous. Per germline, CDR1 LGHDT and CDR2 YNNKEL (reference sequence). The germline V and J ends were trimmed by 1 base and 4 bases, with 7 bases remaining between them. The CDR3 length is 13 residues. CDR3 in DNA: TGTGCCAGCAGCCAAGTTCCGGGCACTGAAGCTTTCTTT. Amino acid sequence: CASSQVPGTEAFF.

This clonotype was counted between two and nine times. CDR3 amino acids: CASKTQGVTEAFF. The CDR3 DNA follows: TGTGCCAGCAAGACTCAGGGTGTCACTGAAGCTTTCTTT. The V call is TRBV28, the J call TRBJ1-1; the D gene is possibly TRBD1 (5 bases). The CDR3 is made up of 13 amino acids. From germline, CDR1 is MDHEN and CDR2 SYDVKM. V was clipped by 7 bases and J by 4 bases, with 13 bases between them.

This clonotype has a handful of counts. This rearrangement joins TRBV4-3 to TRBJ1-2; D gene unclear. The V end was cut by 0 bases, the J end by 4 bases, with 15 bases between. The CDR3 consists of 16 residues. Per germline, CDR1 LGHNA and CDR2 YSLEER. CDR3 amino acids: CASSQEDDTDAYGYTF. The CDR3, as DNA: TGCGCCAGCAGCCAAGAGGATGACACCGACGCCTATGGCTACACCTTC.

The chain uses TRBV7-6 and TRBJ1-3; no clear D gene. CDR1 is SGHVS and CDR2 is FNYEAQ in the germline V gene. The CDR3 spans 14 residues. Trimming took off 6 bases at V and 1 base at J, with 10 bases between the two ends. The CDR3: CASSLGGSGNTIYF. The CDR3 nucleotides read TGTGCCAGCAGTCTCGGTGGGTCTGGAAACACCATATATTTT.

This clonotype was counted a few times. J is TRBJ2-3 and V is TRBV2; TRBD1 or TRBD2 may be the D gene (6 bases each). Trimming removed 6 bases from V and 6 bases from J, with 19 bases in between. The germline V gene encodes CDR1 SNHLY and CDR2 FYNNEI. The CDR3 has 15 residues. The CDR3 DNA sequence: TGTGCCAGCAGCGGAGGGGGACCGGCGACGGATACGCAGTATTTT. Translation: CASSGGGPATDTQYF.

Judged by abundance, this clonotype is large. The chain uses TRBV4-3 and TRBJ1-5; TRBD1 matches at 7 bases. The V gene end was trimmed by 0 bases and the J gene end by 6 bases; junction bases not matched to a gene: 8. Germline V CDR1 and CDR2: LGHNA, YSLEER. The CDR3 covers 16 residues. CDR3 sequence reads: CASSQDVTGRSQPQHF. The CDR3 nucleotides read TGCGCCAGCAGCCAAGATGTGACAGGGAGGAGTCAGCCCCAGCATTTT.

This chain links TRBV7-2 with TRBJ2-1; D call uncertain. V lost 0 bases and J 9 bases, leaving 9 bases between the germline ends. CDR1 SGHTA and CDR2 FQGNSA come from the germline V gene. The CDR3 is made up of 13 amino acids. For the CDR3, the DNA is TGTGCCAGCAGCTTAGCAAAATCAAGTGAGCAGTTCTTC. It encodes CASSLAKSSEQFF. The full variable domain, in which reference TRBV7-2 and TRBJ2-1 provide the parts outside the CDR3, is GAGVSQSPSNKVTEKGKDVELRCDPISGHTALYWYRQSLGQGLEFLIYFQGNSAPDKSGLPSDRFSAERTGGSVSTLTIQRTQQEDSAVYLCASSLAKSSEQFFGPGTRLTVL.

This clonotype is deemed large. The rearrangement uses TRBV30 and TRBJ2-3, with 9 nucleotides matching TRBD2. Germline V gene data show CDR1 as GTSNPN and CDR2 as SVGIG (reference sequence). The V and J ends lost 5 bases and 0 bases, in that order; junction bases with no gene match: 3. The CDR3 sequence is 14 residues long. This CDR3 is CAWQREDSTDTQYF. The CDR3 region has the DNA TGTGCCTGGCAGCGGGAGGATAGCACAGATACGCAGTATTTT.

This clonotype is classed as medium-sized (0.01 to 0.1%). This chain links TRBV13 with TRBJ2-1, with 8 bases identical to TRBD2. This CDR3 has 15 residues. J lost 8 bases, V lost 3 bases, and 9 bases had no gene match. Germline V lookup: CDR1 PRHDT, CDR2 FYEKMQ (reference sequence). The DNA for the CDR3 is TGTGCCAGCAGCTTCACCGGGGGGGCCGGGGATGAGCAGTTCTTC. This codes for CASSFTGGAGDEQFF.

The chain joins TRBV20-1 to TRBJ2-1, with unresolved D. Trimming cost V 3 bases and J 0 bases, with 12 bases left between them. CDR1 is DFQATT, CDR2 SNEGSKA, per germline (reference sequence). The CDR3 extends over 15 amino acids. The CDR3 bases are TGCAGTGCTAGCCAAGTTCCTAGCTCCTACAATGAGCAGTTCTTC. Amino acid sequence: CSASQVPSSYNEQFF.

This clonotype was seen at least ten times. This chain links TRBV10-3 with TRBJ1-6; D perhaps matches TRBD1 (5 bases). Deletions cut 6 bases from V and 5 bases from J, with 8 bases between. The germline CDR1 and CDR2 sequences are ENHRY and SYGVKD. The CDR3 covers 13 residues. CDR3 bases: TGTGCCATCAGCGAACAGGATAATTCACCCCTCCACTTT. Its protein product is CAISEQDNSPLHF.

The table lists this clonotype with many counts. J is TRBJ2-3 and V is TRBV11-3, with a possible D match to TRBD1 (6 bases). The V end lost 0 bases, the J end lost 3 bases, and 7 bases lay between the germline ends. Per the germline V gene, CDR1 is SGHNT and CDR2 is YENEEA. There are 14 residues in the CDR3. CDR3 bases: TGTGCCAGCAGCTTAGATCAGGGGACAGATACGCAGTATTTT. Translating it yields CASSLDQGTDTQYF.

The J gene is TRBJ1-1, the V gene TRBV27; D ambiguous. V shed 3 bases and J shed 1 base, with 18 bases lying between them. The CDR3 loop spans 17 amino acids. Germline V gene lookup returns CDR1 MNHEY and CDR2 SMNVEV (reference sequence). The CDR3 loop is CASSFALETGKNTEAFF. In nucleotides, the CDR3 is TGTGCCAGCAGTTTTGCCCTAGAGACGGGGAAGAACACTGAAGCTTTCTTT.

Within the sample, this clonotype is medium-sized (0.01 to 0.1%). The rearrangement joins TRBV9 to TRBJ2-2, with D tentatively TRBD2 (7 bases). V dropped 7 bases and J dropped 7 bases, with 11 bases sitting between them. Germline CDR1 is SGDLS and CDR2 is YYNGEE. CDR3 length: 12 amino acids. CDR3 residues: CASGGAGGELFF. The CDR3 DNA sequence: TGTGCCAGCGGGGGGGCCGGCGGGGAGCTGTTTTTT.